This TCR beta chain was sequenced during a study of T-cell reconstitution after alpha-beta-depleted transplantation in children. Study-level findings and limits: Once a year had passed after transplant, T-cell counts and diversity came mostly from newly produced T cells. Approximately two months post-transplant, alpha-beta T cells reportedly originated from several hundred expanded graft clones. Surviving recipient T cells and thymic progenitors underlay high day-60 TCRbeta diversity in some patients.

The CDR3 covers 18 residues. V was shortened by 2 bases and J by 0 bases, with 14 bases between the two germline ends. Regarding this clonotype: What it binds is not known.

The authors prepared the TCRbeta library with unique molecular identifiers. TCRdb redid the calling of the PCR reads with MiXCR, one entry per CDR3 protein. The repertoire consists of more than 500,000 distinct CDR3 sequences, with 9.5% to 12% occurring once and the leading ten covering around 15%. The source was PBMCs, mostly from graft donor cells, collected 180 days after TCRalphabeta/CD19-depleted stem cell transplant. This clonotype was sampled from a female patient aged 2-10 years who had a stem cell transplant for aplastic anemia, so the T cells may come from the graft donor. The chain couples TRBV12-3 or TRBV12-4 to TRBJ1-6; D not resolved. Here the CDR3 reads CASSLFPAASSYNSPLHF. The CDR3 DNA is TGTGCCAGCAGTTTATTTCCGGCGGCGAGCTCCTATAATTCACCCCTCCACTTT.